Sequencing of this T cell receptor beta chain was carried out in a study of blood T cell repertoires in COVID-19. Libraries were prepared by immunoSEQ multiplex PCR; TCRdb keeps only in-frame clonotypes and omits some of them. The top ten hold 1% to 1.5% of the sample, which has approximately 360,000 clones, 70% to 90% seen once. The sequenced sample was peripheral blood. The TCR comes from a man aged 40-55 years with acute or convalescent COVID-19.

The CDR3 loop reads CASSKTGYEQYF. The CDR3 coding sequence is TGTGCCAGCAGCAAAACAGGGTACGAGCAGTACTTC. The rearrangement links TRBV5-6 to TRBJ2-7; perhaps TRBD1 as D (6 bases). Germline V gene lookup returns CDR1 SGHDT and CDR2 YYEEEE. Trimming cost V 4 bases and J 4 bases, with 9 bases left between them. The CDR3 runs 12 residues.